This T cell receptor (beta chain) appears in the sequencing data of a study of CD8+ T cells in alopecia areata (dated by TCRdb to the late 2010s). Some background on the complete study: The treated patients, all with moderate-to-severe alopecia areata, were enrolled in an open-label pilot trial of oral tofacitinib given at 5 to 10 mg twice daily. Human TCRbeta sequencing covered scalp tissue and sorted CD4+ and CD8+ peripheral blood T cells from patchy and totalis/universalis alopecia areata patients and healthy controls. Scalp clonality was compared across normal scalp (n=4), patchy alopecia areata scalp (n=8), and alopecia totalis/universalis scalp (n=8). Tofacitinib was given for 6 to 18 months, followed by 6 months of follow-up off drug to assess delayed response and recurrence. High-throughput TCRbeta sequencing was used to examine T cell clonal expansion in alopecia areata in both the C3H/HeJ mouse model and human patients. Tofacitinib-treated patients had biopsies at baseline and at 4 and 24 weeks of treatment, with a later scalp biopsy in several patients. RNA was obtained with the PAXgene miRNA kit for fixed scalp, the miRNeasy kit for PBMCs, and the RNeasy kit for mouse skin. For the treated patients, the SALT score, which quantifies what percentage of scalp surface area is affected, served as the measure of disease severity. TCRbeta CDR3 regions were amplified by immunoSEQ multiplex PCR with 35 Vbeta forward and 13 Jbeta reverse primers.

The library was generated by the immunoSEQ multiplex PCR assay. RNA was extracted from all samples and reverse transcribed into cDNA, which served as template for TCR sequencing. SuperScript III was used to make first-strand cDNA, primed with a 2:1 mix of oligo-dT and random hexamers. A synthetic immune receptor repertoire was used to gauge amplification bias, and whatever bias remained was removed computationally. Turning to the authors' computational methods: Raw reads were preprocessed to remove errors, and CDR3 was defined according to IMGT conventions as the region from the conserved cysteine to phenylalanine. Clonality was computed as 1 minus the Shannon entropy, with the entropy normalized by log2 of the number of productive unique TCRs. CD4 or CD8 identity of scalp clones was inferred by cross-referencing scalp TCRbeta sequences with sorted blood CD4 and CD8 repertoires. As stored in TCRdb, this immuneACCESS dataset retains in-frame rearrangements with V and J assigned. A fraction of the clones does not appear; measured against another copy, unresolved V genes explain less than half of the discrepancy, and the remainder lacks a known reason. D and trimming come from the DNA, and the V and J calls and clone size come from that table. For this sample the table gives fewer than 110,000 clones, of which 65% to 90% were detected only once. The biggest ten clones account for around 10% of the sample.

This clone showed up just a few times. The clone's antigen remains unknown. The record has no base qualities; no much larger clone is one base away. Study-wide conclusions, independent of this receptor: Compared with mice, TCR sequences shared between patients were less clear, possibly partly because of HLA diversity across the patient population. Tofacitinib significantly lowered scalp clonality and the number of expanded CD8+ clones among the top 100 scalp clones. Because the treated cohort was small and had only one nonresponder, larger studies are needed to examine links between baseline CD8+ expansion and response. Higher clonality and more expanded CD8+ clones were observed in lesional scalp than in normal scalp, particularly in alopecia totalis/universalis, a finding suggestive of antigenic drive. Many expanded lesional clones were found to persist in scalp and blood during tofacitinib treatment, and relapse after treatment cessation may be partly explained by this persistence. Unlike mouse skin, where gammadelta T cells dominate, normal human skin contains resident alphabeta T cells that get sequenced too, which complicates analysis of the scalp TCR repertoire.

The sample's treatment or condition label is to be understood as: oral pan-JAK inhibitor, 5-10 mg twice daily. Peripheral blood and lesional scalp punch biopsies were obtained from patients with alopecia areata. After PBMCs were isolated by density centrifugation and stained for CD3, CD4 and CD8, a FACSAria was used to sort CD4+ and CD8+ T cells. Including cysteine and phenylalanine, the CDR3 has 16 amino acids. The kept DNA is CDR3 alone, 48 bases in frame from the first base. For this chain, trimming is 2 bases at the V end and 6 bases at the J end, and the number of junction bases without a gene match is 12. CDR1 and CDR2 (MNHEY, SVGAGI) derive from the germline V gene.

The material was CD8+ T cells sorted from blood, obtained at approximately week 31, from a patient treated with tofacitinib. The chain joins TRBV6-5 to TRBJ2-7, and TRBD1 matches 8 of the central bases. This receptor was taken from a human donor with alopecia areata. The CDR3 in this case is CASSYGTGPRDSEQYF. DNA sequence: TGTGCCAGCAGTTACGGGACAGGACCGAGAGACTCCGAGCAGTACTTC.